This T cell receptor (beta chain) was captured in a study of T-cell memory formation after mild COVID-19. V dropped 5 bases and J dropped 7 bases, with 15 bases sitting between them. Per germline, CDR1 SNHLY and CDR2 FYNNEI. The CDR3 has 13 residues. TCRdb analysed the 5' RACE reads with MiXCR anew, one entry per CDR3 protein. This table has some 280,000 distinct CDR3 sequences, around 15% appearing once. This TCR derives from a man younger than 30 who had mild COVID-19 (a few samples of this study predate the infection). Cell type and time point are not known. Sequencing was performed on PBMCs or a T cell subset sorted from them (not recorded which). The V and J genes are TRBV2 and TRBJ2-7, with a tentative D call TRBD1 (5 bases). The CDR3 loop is CASSTGHGVEQYV. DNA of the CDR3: TGTGCCAGCAGTACCGGACACGGCGTAGAGCAGTACGTC.